These 22 T cell receptor beta chains were sequenced from one sample in a study of human T cells and chemical hapten exposure. TCRdb passed the RACE reads through MiXCR, listing each CDR3 protein once. The sample shows roughly 380,000 distinct CDR3 sequences, more than 4.5% of them seen only once. Noted time point: patch test 1, 2 weeks after DPC sensitization. Treatment given: therapeutic diphenylcyclopropenone sensitization with weekly scalp DPC. This sample comprised whole blood, obtained in connection with sensitization to the hapten diphenylcyclopropenone (DPC). These receptors came from a woman aged 45-59 years with alopecia areata. Some clones in this sample may be carry-over from other donors' samples.

This clonotype showed up many times. J is TRBJ2-1 and V is TRBV2, with D tentatively TRBD1 (6 bases). CDR3 length: 15 residues. Trimming removed 4 bases from V and 7 bases from J, with 17 bases in between. CDR1 is SNHLY, CDR2 FYNNEI, per germline. CDR3 protein: CASSARDTRMNEQFF. Here the CDR3 DNA reads TGTGCCAGCAGTGCCCGGGACACCAGGATGAATGAGCAGTTCTTC.

This clonotype was detected ten times or more. The rearrangement links TRBV28 to TRBJ2-7; no definite D call. This CDR3 has 12 residues. Germline V gene sequence: CDR1 MDHEN, CDR2 SYDVKM. V lost 3 bases and J lost 7, with 10 bases in between. CDR3 in DNA: TGTGCCAGCAGTTTGCTTATGGGGGAGCAGTACTTC. Translation gives CASSLLMGEQYF.

This clonotype was counted only a few times. The chain is built from TRBV28 and TRBJ2-4; D unresolved. Trimming removed 3 bases at V and 4 bases at J, with 10 bases between. This CDR3 region has 14 residues. CDR1 MDHEN and CDR2 SYDVKM come from the germline V gene. In DNA, the CDR3 is TGTGCCAGCAGTTTGAAGAATCTTAAAAACATTCAGTACTTC. Translated: CASSLKNLKNIQYF.

The chain links TRBV7-2 to TRBJ1-1; a possible D gene is TRBD1 (6 bases). Germline CDR1 SGHTA, CDR2 FQGNSA. V lost 6 bases and J 0 bases, leaving 11 bases between the germline ends. CDR3 length: 14 amino acids. The CDR3 loop is CASRLGQLNTEAFF. The CDR3 bases are TGTGCCAGCAGGCTTGGACAGTTGAACACTGAAGCTTTCTTT.

The sample holds many counts of this clonotype. This rearrangement joins TRBV14 to TRBJ2-1; D perhaps matches TRBD1 (5 bases). The CDR3 runs to 15 residues. From germline, CDR1 is SGHDN and CDR2 FVKESK. The V end lost 4 bases, the J end lost 5 bases, and 15 bases lay between the germline ends. The CDR3: CASSPSGLVHNEQFF. For the CDR3, the DNA is TGTGCCAGCAGCCCCTCAGGGTTGGTCCACAATGAGCAGTTCTTC.

There are many counts of this clonotype. The chain couples TRBV20-1 to TRBJ1-4, with D unclear. CDR3 length: 15 residues. V was cut by 5 bases and J by 0 bases, with 13 bases left in between. The V gene's germline CDR1 is DFQATT and CDR2 SNEGSKA (reference sequence). The CDR3 nucleotides read TGCAGTGCTCCCAGGACCGTCTCAACTAATGAAAAACTGTTTTTT. Amino acids: CSAPRTVSTNEKLFF.

This clonotype was seen more than once but under ten times. CDR3 in DNA: TGTGCCAGCAGCTTAGTGGATAACACCGGGGAGCTGTTTTTT. Its translation is CASSLVDNTGELFF. The rearrangement joins TRBV7-6 to TRBJ2-2; D gene uncertain. Germline CDR1 SGHVS, CDR2 FNYEAQ. The CDR3 is 14 residues long. V gave up 1 base and J gave up 2 bases, with 5 bases separating them.

The chain uses TRBV14 and TRBJ2-5, with TRBD1 identical over 12 bases. V was pared by 3 bases and J by 0 bases, with 8 bases of the junction left unmatched. Germline CDR1 and CDR2: SGHDN and FVKESK. CDR3 size: 18 residues. Here the CDR3 DNA reads TGTGCCAGCAGCCACGAGGGACAGGGGGCGTATTACCAAGAGACCCAGTACTTC. Translation: CASSHEGQGAYYQETQYF.

This clonotype has a count of ten or more. The chain joins TRBV6-1 to TRBJ1-5; D is ambiguous. The CDR3 has 13 residues. V was cut by 8 bases and J by 3 bases, with 11 bases left in between. The germline V gene has CDR1 MNHNS and CDR2 SASEGT. CDR3 sequence reads: CASGGRPNQPQHF. For the CDR3, the DNA is TGTGCCAGCGGTGGCAGGCCCAATCAGCCCCAGCATTTT.

This clonotype has ten or more counts. The chain couples TRBV29-1 to TRBJ2-1; a possible D gene is TRBD1 (6 bases). The CDR3 sequence is 11 residues long. Germline CDR1 SQVTM, CDR2 ANQGSEA. The V end was cut by 7 bases, the J end by 7 bases, with 11 bases between. CDR3 DNA: TGCAGCGGGGACAAGGGGAATGAGCAGTTCTTC. Amino acid sequence: CSGDKGNEQFF.

This clonotype was counted many times. The chain carries TRBV9 and TRBJ1-1, with 12 bases identical to TRBD1. Germline V gene lookup returns CDR1 SGDLS and CDR2 YYNGEE. CDR3 length equals 14 residues. After removal of 4 bases from V and 9 bases from J, the junction contained 7 bases not matched to a gene. The CDR3 reads CASSPGQGAGKAFF. The CDR3 coding sequence is TGTGCCAGCAGCCCGGGACAGGGGGCGGGCAAAGCTTTCTTT.

This clonotype was counted many times. This chain uses TRBV27 with TRBJ2-6; possibly TRBD1 for D (5 bases). This CDR3 contains 16 residues. V lost 1 base and J lost 3, with 10 bases in between. The germline V gene has CDR1 MNHEY and CDR2 SMNVEV (reference sequence). This CDR3 reads CASSLYSGFGANVLTF. Here the CDR3 DNA reads TGTGCCAGCAGTTTATATTCAGGGTTTGGGGCCAACGTCCTGACTTTC.

With regard to this clonotype: The missing conserved phenylalanine or tryptophan at the end of this CDR3 makes a read error likely. The DNA is omitted, as the CDR3 cannot be located on it reliably, and the CDR3 follows TCRdb's listing. The chain is built from TRBV12-5 and TRBJ1-6; the DNA was not used to check the table's D call, TRBD1. The germline V gene encodes CDR1 LGHNT and CDR2 FRNRAP. The CDR3 length is 10 residues, termini included. CDR3 sequence reads: CASGTKDRAA.

This clonotype has at least ten counts. The chain employs TRBV2 and TRBJ2-7; TRBD2 might be the D (5 bases). The V gene lost 10 bases and the J gene lost 6 bases, with 19 bases spanning the gap. The CDR3 is 13 amino acids. The V gene's germline CDR1 is SNHLY and CDR2 FYNNEI. CDR3 protein: CATLRSEGGEQYF. The DNA of the CDR3 is TGTGCCACCTTAAGGTCCGAAGGAGGCGAGCAGTACTTC.

This clonotype was detected a few times. The chain combines TRBV3-1 with TRBJ2-5, with D unclear. This CDR3 is built from 14 residues. Trimming shortened V by 4 bases and J by 0 bases, and 9 bases separated the two germline ends. CDR1 is LGHDT and CDR2 is YNNKEL in the germline V gene (reference sequence). The CDR3 nucleotides are TGTGCCAGCAGCCCAGGCTCTCACCAAGAGACCCAGTACTTC. Amino acid sequence: CASSPGSHQETQYF.

This clonotype was recorded at least ten times. The chain is built from TRBV20-1 and TRBJ2-1; D tentatively reads TRBD1 or TRBD2 (5 bases each). The CDR3 has 15 amino acids. Germline V CDR1 and CDR2: DFQATT, SNEGSKA (reference sequence). Trimming cost V 3 bases and J 3 bases, with 15 bases left between them. CDR3 nucleotide sequence: TGCAGTGCTAGTCTCCGAGCAGGGAGCTACAATGAGCAGTTCTTC. Its protein is CSASLRAGSYNEQFF.

The chain joins TRBV20-1 to TRBJ2-3, with TRBD2 identical over 12 bases. Germline V gene lookup returns CDR1 DFQATT and CDR2 SNEGSKA (reference sequence). V shed 0 bases and J 4 bases; nucleotides not matched to a gene: 8. The CDR3 extends over 17 amino acids. The CDR3 bases are TGCAGTGCTAGAGACTCTAGCGGGGGGGCCGCACCAGATACGCAGTATTTT. This encodes CSARDSSGGAAPDTQYF.

The chain's CDR3 is CSVGGRERLNTEAFF. In nucleotides, the CDR3 is TGCAGCGTTGGCGGCCGGGAGAGGTTGAACACTGAAGCTTTCTTT. The chain has TRBV29-1 and TRBJ1-1, with D hard to call. With 4 bases removed from V and 0 bases from J, the gap between germline ends came to 15 bases. The germline CDR1 and CDR2 sequences are SQVTM and ANQGSEA. The CDR3 spans 15 residues.

This clonotype was seen repeatedly, ten times or more. The chain is built from TRBV5-5 and TRBJ1-4, with no clear D. Germline V gene data show CDR1 as SGHKS and CDR2 as YYEKEE (reference sequence). This CDR3 region has 12 residues. The V end was cut by 4 bases, the J end by 12 bases, with 13 bases between. Here the CDR3 DNA reads TGTGCCAGCAGCGAGAATTCTCCCCAACTGTTTTTT. Translating it yields CASSENSPQLFF.

This clonotype was seen a handful of times. This chain joins TRBV20-1 and TRBJ2-1; 8 bases are a match to TRBD1. Germline loops: CDR1 DFQATT, CDR2 SNEGSKA (reference sequence). Trimming removed 6 bases from V and 7 bases from J; junction bases left unmatched: 5. The CDR3 contains 12 residues. CDR3 DNA: TGCAGTGCCCAAGACAGGGGTAATGAGCAGTTCTTC. Translation: CSAQDRGNEQFF.

This clonotype was seen repeatedly, ten times or more. The DNA of the CDR3 is TGTGCCAGCGGAAGGACAGTGGCCTCCAGCTCTGGGGCCAACGTCCTGACTTTC. Its protein is CASGRTVASSSGANVLTF. V is TRBV28 and J is TRBJ2-6, with D possibly TRBD1 on 6 matching bases. This CDR3 region has 18 residues. Germline assignment: CDR1 MDHEN and CDR2 SYDVKM. V was shortened by 8 bases and J by 0 bases, with 20 bases between the two germline ends. The full variable domain, rest sourced from reference TRBV28 and TRBJ2-6, is DVKVTQSSRYLVKRTGEKVFLECVQDMDHENMFWYRQDPGLGLRLIYFSYDVKMKEKGDIPEGYSVSREKKERFSLILESASTNQTSMYLCASGRTVASSSGANVLTFGAGSRLTVL.

This clonotype was counted many times. The chain is built from TRBV6-2 or TRBV6-3 and TRBJ2-2; TRBD1 might be the D (5 bases). The V end was cut by 3 bases, the J end by 7 bases, with 12 bases between. Germline V gene data show CDR1 as MNHEY and CDR2 as SVGEGT. This CDR3 comprises 14 residues. DNA of the CDR3: TGTGCCAGCAGTTATCAGGGCGGTAGCGGGGAGCTGTTTTTT. This translates into CASSYQGGSGELFF.